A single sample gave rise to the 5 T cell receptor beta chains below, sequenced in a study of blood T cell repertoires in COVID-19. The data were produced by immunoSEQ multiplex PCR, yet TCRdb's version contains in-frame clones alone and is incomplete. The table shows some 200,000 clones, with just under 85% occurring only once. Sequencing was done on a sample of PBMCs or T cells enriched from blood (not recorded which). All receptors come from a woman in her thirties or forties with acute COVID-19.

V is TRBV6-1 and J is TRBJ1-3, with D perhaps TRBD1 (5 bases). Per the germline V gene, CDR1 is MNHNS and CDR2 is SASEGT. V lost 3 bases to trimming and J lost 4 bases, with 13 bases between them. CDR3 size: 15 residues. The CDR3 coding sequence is TGTGCCAGCAGTGAGGGGGGGACCCGCGGAAACACCATATATTTT. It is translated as CASSEGGTRGNTIYF.

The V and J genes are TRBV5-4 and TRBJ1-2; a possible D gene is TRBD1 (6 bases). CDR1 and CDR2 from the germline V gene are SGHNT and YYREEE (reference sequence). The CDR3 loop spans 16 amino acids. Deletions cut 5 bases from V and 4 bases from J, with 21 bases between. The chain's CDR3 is CASRAFGVSDSYGYTF. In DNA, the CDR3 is TGTGCCAGCAGAGCATTCGGGGTCTCGGACAGCTATGGCTACACCTTC.

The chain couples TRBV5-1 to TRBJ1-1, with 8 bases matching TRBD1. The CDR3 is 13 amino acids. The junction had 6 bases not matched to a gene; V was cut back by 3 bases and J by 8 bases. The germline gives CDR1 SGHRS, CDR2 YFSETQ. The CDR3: CASSWTTGVEAFF. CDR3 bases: TGCGCCAGCAGCTGGACGACAGGGGTCGAAGCTTTCTTT.

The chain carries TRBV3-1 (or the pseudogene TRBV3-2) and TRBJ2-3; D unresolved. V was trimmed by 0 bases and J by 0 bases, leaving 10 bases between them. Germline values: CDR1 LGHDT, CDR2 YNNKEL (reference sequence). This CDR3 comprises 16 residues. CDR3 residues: CASSQDLARSTDTQYF. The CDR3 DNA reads TGTGCCAGCAGCCAAGATTTGGCCAGAAGCACAGATACGCAGTATTTT.

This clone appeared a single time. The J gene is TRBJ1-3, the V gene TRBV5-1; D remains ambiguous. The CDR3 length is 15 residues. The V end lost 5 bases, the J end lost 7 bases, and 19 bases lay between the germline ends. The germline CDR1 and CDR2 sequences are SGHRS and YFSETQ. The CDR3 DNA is TGCGCCAGCAGTCTCGTCGGGGAATTTGGGAACACCATATATTTT. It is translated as CASSLVGEFGNTIYF.